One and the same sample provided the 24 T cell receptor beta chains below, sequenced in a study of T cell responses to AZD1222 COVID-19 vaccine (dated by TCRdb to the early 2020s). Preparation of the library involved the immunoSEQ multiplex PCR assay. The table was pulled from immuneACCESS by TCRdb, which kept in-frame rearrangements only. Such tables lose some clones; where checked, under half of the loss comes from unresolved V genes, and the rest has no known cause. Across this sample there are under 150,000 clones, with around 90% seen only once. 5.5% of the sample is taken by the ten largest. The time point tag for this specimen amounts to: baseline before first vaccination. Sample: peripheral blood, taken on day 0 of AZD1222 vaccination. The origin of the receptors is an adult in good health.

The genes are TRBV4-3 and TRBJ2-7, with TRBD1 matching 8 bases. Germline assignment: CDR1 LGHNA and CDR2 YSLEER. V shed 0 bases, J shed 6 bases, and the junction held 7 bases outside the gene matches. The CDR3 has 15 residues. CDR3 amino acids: CASSQDSRTGLEQYF. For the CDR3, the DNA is TGCGCCAGCAGCCAAGATTCGAGGACAGGGCTCGAGCAGTACTTC.

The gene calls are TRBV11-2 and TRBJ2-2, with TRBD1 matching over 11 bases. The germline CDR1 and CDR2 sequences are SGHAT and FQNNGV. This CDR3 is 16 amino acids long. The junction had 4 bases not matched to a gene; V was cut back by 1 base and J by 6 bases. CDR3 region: CASSLGTGGASGELFF. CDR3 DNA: TGTGCCAGCAGCTTAGGGACAGGGGGCGCTTCCGGGGAGCTGTTTTTT.

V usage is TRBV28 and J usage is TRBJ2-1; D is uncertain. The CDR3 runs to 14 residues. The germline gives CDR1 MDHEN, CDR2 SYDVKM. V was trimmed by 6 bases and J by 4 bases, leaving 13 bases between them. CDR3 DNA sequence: TGTGCCAGCAGCTTGAGGACGGAGTACAATGAGCAGTTCTTC. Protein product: CASSLRTEYNEQFF.

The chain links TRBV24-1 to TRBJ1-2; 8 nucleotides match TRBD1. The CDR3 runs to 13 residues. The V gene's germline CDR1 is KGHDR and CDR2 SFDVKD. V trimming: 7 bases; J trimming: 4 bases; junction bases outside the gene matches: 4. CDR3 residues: CATRDRDGYGYTF. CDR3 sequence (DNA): TGTGCCACCAGGGACAGGGATGGCTATGGCTACACCTTC.

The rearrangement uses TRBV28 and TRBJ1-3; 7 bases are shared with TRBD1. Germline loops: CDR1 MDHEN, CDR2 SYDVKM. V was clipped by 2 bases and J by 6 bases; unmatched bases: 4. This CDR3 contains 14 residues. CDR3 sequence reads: CASSLDRVANTIYF. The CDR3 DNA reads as TGTGCCAGCAGTTTAGACAGGGTGGCAAACACCATATATTTT.

The CDR3 protein is CASSLDRDYSNQPQHF. The CDR3 bases are TGTGCCAGCAGTTTGGACAGAGATTATAGCAATCAGCCCCAGCATTTT. The chain uses TRBV28 and TRBJ1-5; TRBD1 might be the D (6 bases). V dropped 3 bases and J dropped 0 bases, with 12 bases sitting between them. CDR3 length: 16 residues. Germline V gives CDR1 MDHEN, CDR2 SYDVKM.

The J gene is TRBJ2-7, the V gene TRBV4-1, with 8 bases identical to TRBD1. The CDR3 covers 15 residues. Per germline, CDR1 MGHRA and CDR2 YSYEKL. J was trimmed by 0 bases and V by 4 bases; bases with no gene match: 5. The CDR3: CASSPGQGSSYEQYF. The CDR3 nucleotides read TGCGCCAGCAGCCCTGGACAGGGCAGCTCCTACGAGCAGTACTTC.

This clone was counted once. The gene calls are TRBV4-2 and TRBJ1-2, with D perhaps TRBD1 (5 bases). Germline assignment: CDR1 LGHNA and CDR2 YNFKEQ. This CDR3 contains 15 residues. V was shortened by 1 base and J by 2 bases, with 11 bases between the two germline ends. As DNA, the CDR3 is TGTGCCAGCAGCCAAGGGGGCAGGGTAAACTATGGCTACACCTTC. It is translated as CASSQGGRVNYGYTF.

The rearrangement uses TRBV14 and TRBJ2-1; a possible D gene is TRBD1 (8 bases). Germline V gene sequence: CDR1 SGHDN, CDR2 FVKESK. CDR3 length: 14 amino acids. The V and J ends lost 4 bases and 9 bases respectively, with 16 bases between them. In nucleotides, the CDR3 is TGTGCCAGCAGCCTCAGGACAGGGAGGGTTGAGCAGTTCTTC. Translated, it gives CASSLRTGRVEQFF.

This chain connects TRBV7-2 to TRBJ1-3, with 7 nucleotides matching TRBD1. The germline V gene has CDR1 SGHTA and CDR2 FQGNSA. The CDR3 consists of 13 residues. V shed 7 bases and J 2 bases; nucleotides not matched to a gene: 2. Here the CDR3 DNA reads TGTGCCAGCACCAGGGGGACTGGAAACACCATATATTTT. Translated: CASTRGTGNTIYF. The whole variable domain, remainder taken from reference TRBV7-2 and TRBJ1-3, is GAGVSQSPSNKVTEKGKDVELRCDPISGHTALYWYRQSLGQGLEFLIYFQGNSAPDKSGLPSDRFSAERTGGSVSTLTIQRTQQEDSAVYLCASTRGTGNTIYFGEGSWLTVV.

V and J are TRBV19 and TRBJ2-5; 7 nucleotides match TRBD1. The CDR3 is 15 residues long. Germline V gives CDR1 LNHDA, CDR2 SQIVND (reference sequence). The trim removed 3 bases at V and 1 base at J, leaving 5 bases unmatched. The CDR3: CASSMIRQGQETQYF. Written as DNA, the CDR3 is TGTGCCAGTAGTATGATCCGACAGGGCCAAGAGACCCAGTACTTC.

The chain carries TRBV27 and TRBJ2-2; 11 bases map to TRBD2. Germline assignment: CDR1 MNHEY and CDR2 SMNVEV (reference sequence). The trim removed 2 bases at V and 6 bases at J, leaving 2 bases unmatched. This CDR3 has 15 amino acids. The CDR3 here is CASSLLAGGPGELFF. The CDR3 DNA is TGTGCCAGCAGTTTACTAGCGGGAGGACCCGGGGAGCTGTTTTTT.

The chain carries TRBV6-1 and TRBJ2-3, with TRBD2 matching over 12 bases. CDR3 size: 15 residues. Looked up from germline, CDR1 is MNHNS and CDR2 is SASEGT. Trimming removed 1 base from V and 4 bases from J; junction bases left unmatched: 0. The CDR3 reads CASSEGLAGADTQYF. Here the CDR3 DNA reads TGTGCCAGCAGTGAAGGACTAGCGGGAGCAGATACGCAGTATTTT.

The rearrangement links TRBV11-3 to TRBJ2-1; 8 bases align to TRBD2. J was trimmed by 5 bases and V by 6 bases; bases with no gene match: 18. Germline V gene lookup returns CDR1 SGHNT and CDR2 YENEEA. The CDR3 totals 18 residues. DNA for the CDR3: TGTGCCAGCAGTCGAATTCCCCCACGGGGGGGGCACGACAATGAGCAGTTCTTC. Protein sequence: CASSRIPPRGGHDNEQFF.

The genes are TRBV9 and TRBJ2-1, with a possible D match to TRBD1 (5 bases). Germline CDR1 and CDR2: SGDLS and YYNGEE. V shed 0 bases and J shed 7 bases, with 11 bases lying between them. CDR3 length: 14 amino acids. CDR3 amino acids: CASSVGGSANEQFF. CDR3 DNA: TGTGCCAGCAGCGTAGGGGGCTCAGCGAATGAGCAGTTCTTC.

Here the CDR3 reads CATLGTGGVEQYF. The CDR3 DNA reads as TGTGCCACCCTCGGGACAGGGGGCGTCGAGCAGTACTTC. The chain couples TRBV28 to TRBJ2-7; 12 positions agree with TRBD1. This CDR3 comprises 13 residues. J was trimmed by 6 bases and V by 10 bases; bases with no gene match: 7. Per germline, CDR1 MDHEN and CDR2 SYDVKM.

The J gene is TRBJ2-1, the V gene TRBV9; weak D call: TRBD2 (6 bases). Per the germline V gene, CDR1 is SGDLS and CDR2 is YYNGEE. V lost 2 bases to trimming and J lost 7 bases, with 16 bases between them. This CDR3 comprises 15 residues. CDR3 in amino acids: CASSVRRDWQNEQFF. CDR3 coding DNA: TGTGCCAGCAGCGTTAGACGGGACTGGCAGAATGAGCAGTTCTTC. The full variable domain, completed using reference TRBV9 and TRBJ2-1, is DSGVTQTPKHLITATGQRVTLRCSPRSGDLSVYWYQQSLDQGLQFLIQYYNGEERAKGNILERFSAQQFPDLHSELNLSSLELGDSALYFCASSVRRDWQNEQFFGPGTRLTVL.

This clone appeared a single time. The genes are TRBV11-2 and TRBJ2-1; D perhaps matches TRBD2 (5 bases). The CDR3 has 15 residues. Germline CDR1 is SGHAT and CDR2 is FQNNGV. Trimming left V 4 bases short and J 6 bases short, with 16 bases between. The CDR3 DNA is TGTGCCAGCAGCTGGCTAGGAGGACCTTCCAATGAGCAGTTCTTC. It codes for CASSWLGGPSNEQFF.

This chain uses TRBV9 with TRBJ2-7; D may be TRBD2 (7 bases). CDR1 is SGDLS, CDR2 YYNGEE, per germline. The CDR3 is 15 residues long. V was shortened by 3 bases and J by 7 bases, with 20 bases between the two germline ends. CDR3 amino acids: CASSEGGGASKEQYF. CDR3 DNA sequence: TGTGCCAGCAGCGAGGGGGGAGGGGCCTCGAAAGAGCAGTACTTC.

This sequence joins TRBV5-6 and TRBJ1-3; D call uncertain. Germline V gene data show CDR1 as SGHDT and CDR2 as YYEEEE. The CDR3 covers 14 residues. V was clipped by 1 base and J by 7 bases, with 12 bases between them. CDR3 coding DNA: TGTGCCAGCAGCTTGAGGTCCCTCTGGAACACCATATATTTT. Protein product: CASSLRSLWNTIYF.

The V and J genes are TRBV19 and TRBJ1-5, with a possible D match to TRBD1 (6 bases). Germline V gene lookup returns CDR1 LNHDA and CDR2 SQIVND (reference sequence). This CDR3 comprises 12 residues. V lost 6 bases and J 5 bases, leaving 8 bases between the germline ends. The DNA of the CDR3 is TGTGCCAGTAGACCAGGGGATCAGCCCCAGCATTTT. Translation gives CASRPGDQPQHF.

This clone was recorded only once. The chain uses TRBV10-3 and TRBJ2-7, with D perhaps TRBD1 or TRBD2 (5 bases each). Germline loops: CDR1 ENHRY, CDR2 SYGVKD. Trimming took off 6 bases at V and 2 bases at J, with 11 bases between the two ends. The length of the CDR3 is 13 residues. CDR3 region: CAIRGTFTYEQYF. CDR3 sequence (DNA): TGTGCCATCAGGGGGACGTTCACCTACGAGCAGTACTTC.

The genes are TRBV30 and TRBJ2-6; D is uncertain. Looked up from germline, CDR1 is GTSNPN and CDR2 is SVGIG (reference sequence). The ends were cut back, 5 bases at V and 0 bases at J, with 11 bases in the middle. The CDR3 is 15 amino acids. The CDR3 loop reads CAWGVTHSGANVLTF. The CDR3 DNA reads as TGTGCCTGGGGGGTTACACACTCTGGGGCCAACGTCCTGACTTTC.

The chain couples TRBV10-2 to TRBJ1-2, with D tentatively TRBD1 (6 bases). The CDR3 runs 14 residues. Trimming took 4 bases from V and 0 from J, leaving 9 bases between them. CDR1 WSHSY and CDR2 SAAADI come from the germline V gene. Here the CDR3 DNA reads TGCGCCAGCAGTGCCAGGGGCACTAACTATGGCTACACCTTC. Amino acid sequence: CASSARGTNYGYTF.